These 2 T cell receptor beta chains were sequenced from one sample in a study of low-dose radiotherapy and immunotherapy resistance in tumors. Time point indicated: after trial treatment. Indicated treatment: LDRT plus nivolumab, ipilimumab, low-dose cyclophosphamide and aspirin (RACIN trial). Gene-specific TRAV and TRBV primers were used for first-strand cDNA, covering alpha and beta chains. Over approximately 20 PCR cycles, TCRs were amplified from a constant-region primer and V-primer adapter. Using its own MiXCR run on the reads, TCRdb lists one record per CDR3 protein. The sample carries around 58,000 distinct CDR3 sequences, approximately 22% recorded once. Sequenced here: PBMCs, sampled after low-dose radiotherapy plus immunotherapy. These receptors all come from a male donor with prostate cancer.

This clonotype was observed at least ten times. This chain uses TRBV5-1 with TRBJ1-6; no clear D. Deletions cut 0 bases from V and 9 bases from J, with 7 bases between. Germline V gives CDR1 SGHRS, CDR2 YFSETQ. CDR3 size: 13 residues. CDR3 DNA: TGCGCCAGCAGCTTGGGGGAAGGTTCACCCCTCCACTTT. Encoded protein: CASSLGEGSPLHF.

The CDR3 spells CASSAGTMNTGELFF. CDR3 DNA sequence: TGTGCCAGCAGCGCCGGGACAATGAACACCGGGGAGCTGTTTTTT. This sequence joins TRBV11-2 and TRBJ2-2, with a weak D call TRBD1 (6 bases). Deletions cut 5 bases from V and 1 base from J, with 11 bases between. This CDR3 spans 15 amino acids. The germline CDR1 and CDR2 sequences are SGHAT and FQNNGV.